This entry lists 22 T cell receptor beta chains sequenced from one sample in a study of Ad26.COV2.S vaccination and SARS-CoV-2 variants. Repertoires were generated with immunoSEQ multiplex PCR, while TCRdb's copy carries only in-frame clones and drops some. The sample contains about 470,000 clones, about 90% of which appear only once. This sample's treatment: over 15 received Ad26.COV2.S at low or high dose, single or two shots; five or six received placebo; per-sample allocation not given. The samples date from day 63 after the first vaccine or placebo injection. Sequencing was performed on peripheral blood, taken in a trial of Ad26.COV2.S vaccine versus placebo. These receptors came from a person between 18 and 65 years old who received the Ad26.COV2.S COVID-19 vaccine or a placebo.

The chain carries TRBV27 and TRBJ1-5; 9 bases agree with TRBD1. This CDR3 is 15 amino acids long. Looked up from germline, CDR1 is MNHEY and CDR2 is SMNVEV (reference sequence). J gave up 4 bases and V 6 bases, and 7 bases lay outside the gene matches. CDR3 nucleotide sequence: TGTGCCAGCAGGGCCACAGGGGGCAAAAATCAGCCCCAGCATTTT. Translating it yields CASRATGGKNQPQHF.

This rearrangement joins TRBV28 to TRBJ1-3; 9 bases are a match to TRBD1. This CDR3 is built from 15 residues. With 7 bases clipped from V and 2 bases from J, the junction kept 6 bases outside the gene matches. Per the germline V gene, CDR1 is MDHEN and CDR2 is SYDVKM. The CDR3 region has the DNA TGTGCCAGCACCGACAACAGGGGGCCTGGAAACACCATATATTTT. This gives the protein CASTDNRGPGNTIYF.

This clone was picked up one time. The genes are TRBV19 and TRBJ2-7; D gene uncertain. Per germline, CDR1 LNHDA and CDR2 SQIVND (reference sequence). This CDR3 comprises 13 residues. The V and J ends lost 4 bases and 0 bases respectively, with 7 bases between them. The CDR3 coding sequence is TGTGCCAGTAGTAGGTACAACTCCTACGAGCAGTACTTC. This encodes CASSRYNSYEQYF.

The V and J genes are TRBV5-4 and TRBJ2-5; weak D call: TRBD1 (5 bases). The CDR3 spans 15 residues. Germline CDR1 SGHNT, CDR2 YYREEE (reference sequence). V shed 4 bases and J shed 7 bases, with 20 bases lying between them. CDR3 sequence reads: CASSQIGPGPGTQYF. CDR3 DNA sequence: TGTGCCAGCAGCCAGATAGGGCCAGGGCCAGGGACCCAGTACTTC.

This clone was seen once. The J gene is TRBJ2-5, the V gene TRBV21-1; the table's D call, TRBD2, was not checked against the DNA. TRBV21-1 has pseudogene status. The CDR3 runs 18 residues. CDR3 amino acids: CASSKVRTSGWTQETQYF. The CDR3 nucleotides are TGTGCCAGCAGCAAAGTAAGGACTAGCGGGTGGACTCAAGAGACCCAGTACTTC.

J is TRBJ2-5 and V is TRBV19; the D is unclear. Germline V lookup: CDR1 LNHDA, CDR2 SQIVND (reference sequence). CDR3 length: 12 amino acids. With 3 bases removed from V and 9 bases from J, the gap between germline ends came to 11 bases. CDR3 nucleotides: TGTGCCAGTAGTATGGCGAGCACGGCCCAGTACTTC. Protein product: CASSMASTAQYF.

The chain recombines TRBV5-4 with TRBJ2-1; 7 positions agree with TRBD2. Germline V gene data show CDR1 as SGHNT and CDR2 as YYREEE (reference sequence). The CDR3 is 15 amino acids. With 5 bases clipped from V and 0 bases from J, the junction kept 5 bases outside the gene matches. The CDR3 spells CASRSGRSSYNEQFF. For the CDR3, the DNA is TGTGCCAGCAGATCCGGGAGGAGCTCCTACAATGAGCAGTTCTTC.

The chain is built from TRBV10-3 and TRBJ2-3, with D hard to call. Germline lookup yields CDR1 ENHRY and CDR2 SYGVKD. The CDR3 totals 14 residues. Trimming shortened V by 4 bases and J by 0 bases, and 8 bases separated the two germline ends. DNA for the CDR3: TGTGCCATCAGTGCGTTAGAGAGCACAGATACGCAGTATTTT. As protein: CAISALESTDTQYF.

The CDR3 DNA reads TGTGCCAGCAGTTACTCGCAGGGGAGGAATGAGCAGTTCTTC. It is translated as CASSYSQGRNEQFF. This chain connects TRBV6-2 or TRBV6-3 to TRBJ2-1; D might be TRBD1 or TRBD2, each matching 6 bases. Between the trimmed V and J ends, which lost 0 bases and 7 bases, there was a span of 10 bases. The CDR3 length is 14 residues. In germline, CDR1 is MNHEY, CDR2 SVGEGT.

In DNA form, the CDR3 reads TGTGCCAGCAGTTTTGTGTACACTGAAGCTTTCTTT. Residues: CASSFVYTEAFF. The rearrangement links TRBV28 to TRBJ1-1; D remains unclear. This CDR3 is built from 12 residues. Per germline, CDR1 MDHEN and CDR2 SYDVKM. V lost 3 bases and J 3 bases, leaving 5 bases between the germline ends.

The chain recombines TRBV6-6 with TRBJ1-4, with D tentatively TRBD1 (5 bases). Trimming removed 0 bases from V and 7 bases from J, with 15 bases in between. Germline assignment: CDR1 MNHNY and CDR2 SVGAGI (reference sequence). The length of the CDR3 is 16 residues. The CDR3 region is CASSYSIVGGGEKLFF. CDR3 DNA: TGTGCCAGCAGTTACTCGATTGTGGGGGGGGGTGAAAAACTGTTTTTT.

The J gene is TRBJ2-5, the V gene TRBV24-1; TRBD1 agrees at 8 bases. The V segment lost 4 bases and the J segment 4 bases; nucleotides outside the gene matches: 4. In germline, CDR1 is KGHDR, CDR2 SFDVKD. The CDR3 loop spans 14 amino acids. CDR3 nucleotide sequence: TGTGCCACCAGTGAGGCTGACAGGGGAGAGACCCAGTACTTC. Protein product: CATSEADRGETQYF.

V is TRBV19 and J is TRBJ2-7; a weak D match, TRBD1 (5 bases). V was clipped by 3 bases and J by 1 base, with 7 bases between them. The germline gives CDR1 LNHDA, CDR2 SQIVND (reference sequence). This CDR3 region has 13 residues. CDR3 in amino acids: CASSMQGSYEQYF. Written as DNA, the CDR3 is TGTGCCAGTAGTATGCAGGGTTCCTACGAGCAGTACTTC.

CDR3 loop: CASKASMNTDTQYF. CDR3 DNA sequence: TGTGCCAGTAAAGCTAGCATGAACACAGATACGCAGTATTTT. The chain joins TRBV19 to TRBJ2-3; possible D gene TRBD2, 5 bases. The CDR3 is 14 amino acids. Germline lookup yields CDR1 LNHDA and CDR2 SQIVND (reference sequence). V was pared by 7 bases and J by 2 bases, with 13 bases between.

The CDR3 reads CASSVEGDQPQHF. In DNA, the CDR3 is TGTGCCAGCAGCGTAGAGGGGGATCAGCCCCAGCATTTT. The rearrangement joins TRBV9 to TRBJ1-5; D possibly corresponds to TRBD1 (6 bases). V was shortened by 0 bases and J by 5 bases, with 6 bases between the two germline ends. This CDR3 is 13 amino acids long. Germline-derived CDR1 and CDR2 are SGDLS and YYNGEE.

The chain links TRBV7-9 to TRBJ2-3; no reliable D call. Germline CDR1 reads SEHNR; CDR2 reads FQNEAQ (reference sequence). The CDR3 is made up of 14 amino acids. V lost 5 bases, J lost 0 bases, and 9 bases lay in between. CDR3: CASSPGRSTDTQYF. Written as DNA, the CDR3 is TGTGCCAGCAGCCCCGGACGTAGCACAGATACGCAGTATTTT.

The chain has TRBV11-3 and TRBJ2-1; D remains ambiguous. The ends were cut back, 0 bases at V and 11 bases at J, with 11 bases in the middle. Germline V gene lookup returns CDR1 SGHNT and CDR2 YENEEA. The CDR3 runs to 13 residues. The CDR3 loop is CASSLDHLGKQFF. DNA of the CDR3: TGTGCCAGCAGCTTAGATCACCTAGGTAAGCAGTTCTTC.

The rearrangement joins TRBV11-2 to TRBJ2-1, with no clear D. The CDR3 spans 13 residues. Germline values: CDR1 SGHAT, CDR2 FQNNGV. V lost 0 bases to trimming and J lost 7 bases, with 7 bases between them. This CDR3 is CASSLDIVNEQFF. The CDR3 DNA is TGTGCCAGCAGCTTAGATATAGTGAATGAGCAGTTCTTC.

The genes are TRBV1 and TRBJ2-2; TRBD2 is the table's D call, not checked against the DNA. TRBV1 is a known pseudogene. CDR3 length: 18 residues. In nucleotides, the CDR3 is TGCACCAGCAGCCAAGATCTCGGACTAGCGGGAGGTTCCGGGGAGCTGTTTTTT. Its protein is CTSSQDLGLAGGSGELFF.

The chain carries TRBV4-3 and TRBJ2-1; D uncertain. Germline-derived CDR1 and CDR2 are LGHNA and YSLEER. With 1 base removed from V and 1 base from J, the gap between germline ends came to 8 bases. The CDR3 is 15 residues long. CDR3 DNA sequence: TGCGCCAGCAGCCAAGTTCACGCGTCCTACAATGAGCAGTTCTTC. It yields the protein CASSQVHASYNEQFF.

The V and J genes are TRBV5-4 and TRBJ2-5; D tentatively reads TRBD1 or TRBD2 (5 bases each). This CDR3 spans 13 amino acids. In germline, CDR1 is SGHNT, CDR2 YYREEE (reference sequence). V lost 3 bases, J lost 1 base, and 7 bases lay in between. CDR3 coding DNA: TGTGCCAGCAGCTCGGGGCGCCAAGAGACCCAGTACTTC. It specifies CASSSGRQETQYF.

In DNA form, the CDR3 reads TGTGCCAGCAGGCTACAGGGGTCCGATGGGACCCAGTACTTC. Encoded protein: CASRLQGSDGTQYF. The chain has TRBV3-1 (or the pseudogene TRBV3-2) and TRBJ2-5, with 7 bases fitting TRBD1. CDR3 length: 14 amino acids. Germline CDR1 reads LGHDT; CDR2 reads YNNKEL (reference sequence). J lost 7 bases, V lost 6 bases, and 11 bases had no gene match.